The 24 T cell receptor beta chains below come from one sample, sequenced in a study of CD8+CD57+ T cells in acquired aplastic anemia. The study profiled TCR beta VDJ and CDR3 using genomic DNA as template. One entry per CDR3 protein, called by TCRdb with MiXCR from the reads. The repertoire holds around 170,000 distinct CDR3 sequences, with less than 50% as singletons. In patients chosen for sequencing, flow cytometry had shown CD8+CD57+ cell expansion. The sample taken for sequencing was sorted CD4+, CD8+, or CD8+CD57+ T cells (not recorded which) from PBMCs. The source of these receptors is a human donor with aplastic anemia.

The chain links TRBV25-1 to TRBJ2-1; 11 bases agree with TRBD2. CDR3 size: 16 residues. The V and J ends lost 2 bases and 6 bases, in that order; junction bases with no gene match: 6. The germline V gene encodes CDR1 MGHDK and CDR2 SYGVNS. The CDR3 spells CASSEGRLAGGNEQFF. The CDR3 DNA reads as TGTGCCAGCAGTGAAGGGCGGCTAGCGGGAGGCAATGAGCAGTTCTTC.

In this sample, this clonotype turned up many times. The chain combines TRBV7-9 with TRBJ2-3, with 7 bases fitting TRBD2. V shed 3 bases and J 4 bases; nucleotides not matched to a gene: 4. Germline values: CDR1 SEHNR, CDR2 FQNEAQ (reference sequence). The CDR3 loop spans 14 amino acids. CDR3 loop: CASSLAGEADTQYF. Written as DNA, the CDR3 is TGTGCCAGCAGCTTGGCGGGAGAGGCAGATACGCAGTATTTT.

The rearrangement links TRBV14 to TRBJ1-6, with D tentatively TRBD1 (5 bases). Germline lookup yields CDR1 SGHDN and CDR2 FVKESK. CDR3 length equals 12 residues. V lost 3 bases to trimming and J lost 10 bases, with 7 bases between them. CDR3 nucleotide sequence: TGTGCCAGCAGCCACGGGGCCTCACCCCTCCACTTT. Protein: CASSHGASPLHF.

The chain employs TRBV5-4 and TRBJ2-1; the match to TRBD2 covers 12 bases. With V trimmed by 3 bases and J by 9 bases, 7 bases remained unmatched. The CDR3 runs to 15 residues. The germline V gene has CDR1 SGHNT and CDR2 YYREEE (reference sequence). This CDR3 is CASSSLAGGPGEQFF. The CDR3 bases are TGTGCCAGCAGCTCTCTAGCGGGGGGGCCCGGTGAGCAGTTCTTC.

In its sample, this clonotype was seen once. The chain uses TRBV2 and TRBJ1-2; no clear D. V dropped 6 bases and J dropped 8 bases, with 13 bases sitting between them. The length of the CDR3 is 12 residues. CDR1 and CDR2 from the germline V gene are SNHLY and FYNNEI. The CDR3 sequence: CASSQGVTGYTF. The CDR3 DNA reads TGTGCCAGCAGCCAAGGAGTGACCGGCTACACCTTC.

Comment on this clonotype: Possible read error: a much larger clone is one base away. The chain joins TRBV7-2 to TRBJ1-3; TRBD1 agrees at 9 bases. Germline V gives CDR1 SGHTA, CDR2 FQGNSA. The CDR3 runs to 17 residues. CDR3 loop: CACSLAVTGGSGNTIYF. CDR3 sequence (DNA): TGTGCCTGCAGCTTAGCGGTGACAGGGGGCTCTGGAAACACCATATATTTT.

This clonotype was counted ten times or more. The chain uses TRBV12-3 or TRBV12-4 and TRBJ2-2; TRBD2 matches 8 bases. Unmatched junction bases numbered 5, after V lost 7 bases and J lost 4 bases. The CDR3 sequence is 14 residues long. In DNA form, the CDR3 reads TGTGCCAGCAATCGGGAGGGCCCCACCGGGGAGCTGTTTTTT. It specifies CASNREGPTGELFF.

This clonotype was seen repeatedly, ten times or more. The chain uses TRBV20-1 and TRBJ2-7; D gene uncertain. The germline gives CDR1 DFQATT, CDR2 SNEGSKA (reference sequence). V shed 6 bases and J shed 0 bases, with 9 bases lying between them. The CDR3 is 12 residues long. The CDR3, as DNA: TGCAGTGCAGGGATTTCCTCCTACGAGCAGTACTTC. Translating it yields CSAGISSYEQYF.

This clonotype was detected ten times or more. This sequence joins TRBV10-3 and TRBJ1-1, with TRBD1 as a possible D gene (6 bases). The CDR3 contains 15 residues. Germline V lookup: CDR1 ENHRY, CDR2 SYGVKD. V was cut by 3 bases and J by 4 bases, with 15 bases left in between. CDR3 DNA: TGTGCCATCAGTGAATCCCAGGAGGGGGTCACTGAAGCTTTCTTT. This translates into CAISESQEGVTEAFF.

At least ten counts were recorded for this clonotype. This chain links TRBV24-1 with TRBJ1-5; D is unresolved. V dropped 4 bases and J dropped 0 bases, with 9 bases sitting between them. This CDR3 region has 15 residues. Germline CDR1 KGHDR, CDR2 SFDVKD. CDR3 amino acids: CATSEGGYSNQPQHF. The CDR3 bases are TGTGCCACCAGTGAGGGAGGTTATAGCAATCAGCCCCAGCATTTT.

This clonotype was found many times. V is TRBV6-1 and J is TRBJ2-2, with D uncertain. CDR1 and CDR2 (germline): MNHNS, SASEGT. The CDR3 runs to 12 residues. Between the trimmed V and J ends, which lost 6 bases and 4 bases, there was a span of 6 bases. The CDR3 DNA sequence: TGTGCCAGCAGCCACAGCACCGGGGAGCTGTTTTTT. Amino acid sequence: CASSHSTGELFF.

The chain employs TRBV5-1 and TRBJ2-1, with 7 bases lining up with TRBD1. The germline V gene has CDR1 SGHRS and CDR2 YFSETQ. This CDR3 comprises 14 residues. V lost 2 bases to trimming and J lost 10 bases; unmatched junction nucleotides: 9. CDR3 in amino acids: CASSFDRVSYEQFF. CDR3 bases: TGCGCCAGCAGCTTTGACAGGGTCTCCTACGAGCAGTTCTTC.

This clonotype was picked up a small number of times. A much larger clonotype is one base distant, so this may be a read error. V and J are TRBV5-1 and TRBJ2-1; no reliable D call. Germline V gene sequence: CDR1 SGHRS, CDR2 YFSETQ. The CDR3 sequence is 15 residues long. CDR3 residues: CASSLGIVPYNERFF. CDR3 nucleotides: TGCGCCAGCAGCTTGGGTATCGTGCCATATAATGAGCGGTTCTTC.

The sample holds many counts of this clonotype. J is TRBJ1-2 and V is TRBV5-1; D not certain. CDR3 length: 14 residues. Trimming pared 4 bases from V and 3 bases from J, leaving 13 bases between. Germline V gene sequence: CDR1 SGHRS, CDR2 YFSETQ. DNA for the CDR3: TGCGCCAGCAGCCCATCGGACGGACACTATGGCTACACCTTC. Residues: CASSPSDGHYGYTF.

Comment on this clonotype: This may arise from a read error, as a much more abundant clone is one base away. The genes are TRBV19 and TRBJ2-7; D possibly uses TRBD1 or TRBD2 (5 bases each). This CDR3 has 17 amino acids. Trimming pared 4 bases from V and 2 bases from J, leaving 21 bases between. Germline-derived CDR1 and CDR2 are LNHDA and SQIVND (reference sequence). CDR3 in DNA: TGTGCCAGTAGTACCCCTATCGGGGCAGGGCAAGCCTACGAGCAGTACGTC. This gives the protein CASSTPIGAGQAYEQYV.

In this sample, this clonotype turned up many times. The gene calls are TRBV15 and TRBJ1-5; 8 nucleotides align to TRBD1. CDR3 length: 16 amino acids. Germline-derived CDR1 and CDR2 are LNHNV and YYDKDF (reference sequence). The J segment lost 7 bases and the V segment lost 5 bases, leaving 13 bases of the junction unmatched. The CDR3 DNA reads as TGTGCCACCAGCCACTTAGACTTCACAGGGGGACAGCCCCAGCATTTT. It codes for CATSHLDFTGGQPQHF.

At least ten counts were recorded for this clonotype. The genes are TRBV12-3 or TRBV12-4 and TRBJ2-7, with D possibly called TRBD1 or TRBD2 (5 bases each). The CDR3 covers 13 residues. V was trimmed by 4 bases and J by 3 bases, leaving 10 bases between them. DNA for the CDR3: TGTGCCAGCAGTTCGGGACGGAGCTACGAGCAGTACGTC. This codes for CASSSGRSYEQYV.

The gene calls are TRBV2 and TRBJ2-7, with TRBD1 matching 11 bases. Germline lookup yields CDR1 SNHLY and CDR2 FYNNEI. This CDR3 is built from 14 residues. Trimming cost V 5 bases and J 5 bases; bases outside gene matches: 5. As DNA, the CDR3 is TGTGCCAGCAGTCTCCGGGGACAGGGGGACGAGCAGTACGTC. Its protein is CASSLRGQGDEQYV.

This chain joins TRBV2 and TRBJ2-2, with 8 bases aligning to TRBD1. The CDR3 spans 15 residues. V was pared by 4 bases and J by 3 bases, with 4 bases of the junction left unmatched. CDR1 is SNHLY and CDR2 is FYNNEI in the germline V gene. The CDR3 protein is CASSGTGLDTGELFF. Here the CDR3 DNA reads TGTGCCAGCAGTGGGACAGGGTTGGACACCGGGGAGCTGTTTTTT.

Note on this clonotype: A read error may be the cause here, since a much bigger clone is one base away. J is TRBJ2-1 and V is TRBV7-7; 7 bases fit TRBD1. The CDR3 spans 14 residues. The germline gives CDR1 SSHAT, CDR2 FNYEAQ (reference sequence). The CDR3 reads CAASPDRANNEQFF. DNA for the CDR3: TGTGCTGCCAGTCCCGACAGGGCTAACAATGAGCAGTTCTTC.

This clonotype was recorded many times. The CDR3 is CASTKDETYGYTF. The CDR3 nucleotides read TGTGCCAGCACCAAGGACGAAACCTATGGCTACACCTTC. The chain recombines TRBV2 with TRBJ1-2; no clear D. The V and J ends lost 7 bases and 4 bases respectively, with 13 bases between them. Germline CDR1 and CDR2: SNHLY and FYNNEI. This CDR3 contains 13 residues. The complete variable domain, with remaining parts taken from reference TRBV2 and TRBJ1-2, reads EPEVTQTPSHQVTQMGQEVILRCVPISNHLYFYWYRQILGQKVEFLVSFYNNEISEKSEIFDDQFSVERPDGSNFTLKIRSTKLEDSAMYFCASTKDETYGYTFGSGTRLTVV.

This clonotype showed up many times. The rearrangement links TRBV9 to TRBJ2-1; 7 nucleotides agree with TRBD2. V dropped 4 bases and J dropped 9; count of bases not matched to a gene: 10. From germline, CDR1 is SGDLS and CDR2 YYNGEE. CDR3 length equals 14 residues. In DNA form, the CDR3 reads TGTGCCAGCAGCCCTACCATGACTAGCAGTGAGCAGTTCTTC. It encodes CASSPTMTSSEQFF.

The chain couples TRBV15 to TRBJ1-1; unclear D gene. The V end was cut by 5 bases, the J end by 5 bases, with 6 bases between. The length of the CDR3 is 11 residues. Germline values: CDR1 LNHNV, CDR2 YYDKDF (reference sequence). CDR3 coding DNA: TGTGCCACCAGCGGATATACTGAAGCTTTCTTT. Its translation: CATSGYTEAFF.

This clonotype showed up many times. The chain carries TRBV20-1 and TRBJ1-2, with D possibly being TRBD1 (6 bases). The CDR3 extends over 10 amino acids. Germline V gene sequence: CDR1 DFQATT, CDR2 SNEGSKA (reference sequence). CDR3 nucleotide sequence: TGCAGGGGGGGGCATAATGGCTACACCTTC. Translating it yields CRGGHNGYTF.